One and the same sample provided the 18 T cell receptor beta chains below, sequenced in a study of cytomegalovirus exposure and HLA in healthy donors. Primers included in the PCR were 60 Vbeta and 13 Jbeta primers. The data were produced by immunoSEQ multiplex PCR, yet TCRdb's version contains in-frame clones alone and is incomplete. The listing records roughly 140,000 clones. Sequencing used PBMCs. The receptors derive from a male donor in good health and CMV-seronegative.

The chain carries TRBV6-1 and TRBJ2-7; D possibly corresponds to TRBD2 (7 bases). This CDR3 is 13 amino acids long. The germline V gene encodes CDR1 MNHNS and CDR2 SASEGT. Between the trimmed V and J ends, which lost 8 bases and 5 bases, there was a span of 16 bases. CDR3 sequence reads: CASRGGGVHEQYF. The CDR3 nucleotides read TGTGCCAGCCGAGGGGGGGGAGTCCACGAGCAGTACTTC.

V gene TRBV25-1 combines with J gene TRBJ2-2; D might be TRBD1 (5 bases). The germline gives CDR1 MGHDK, CDR2 SYGVNS. Trimming stripped 0 bases from V and 1 base from J, with 12 bases between. This CDR3 is 17 amino acids long. CDR3 loop: CASSEYGVGQNTGELFF. CDR3 bases: TGTGCCAGCAGTGAATATGGGGTCGGACAGAACACCGGGGAGCTGTTTTTT.

The rearrangement uses TRBV5-1 and TRBJ2-5; the D gene is possibly TRBD1 (6 bases). Germline V lookup: CDR1 SGHRS, CDR2 YFSETQ. V was trimmed by 4 bases and J by 0 bases, leaving 13 bases between them. CDR3 length equals 15 residues. The CDR3 sequence: CASSGGQTYQETQYF. The CDR3 DNA follows: TGCGCCAGCAGCGGAGGACAGACGTACCAAGAGACCCAGTACTTC.

The chain recombines TRBV25-1 with TRBJ1-1; maybe TRBD1 (5 bases). CDR1 is MGHDK and CDR2 is SYGVNS in the germline V gene. The CDR3 has 16 residues. V was shortened by 5 bases and J by 0 bases, with 16 bases between the two germline ends. This CDR3 is CASSTGAAWVNTEAFF. The CDR3 nucleotides read TGTGCCAGCAGTACAGGTGCGGCTTGGGTGAACACTGAAGCTTTCTTT.

The chain combines TRBV11-1 with TRBJ2-5; TRBD2 matches at 10 bases. This CDR3 spans 18 amino acids. Trimming cost V 1 base and J 5 bases; bases outside gene matches: 13. Germline CDR1 and CDR2: SGHAT and FQDESV (reference sequence). Here the CDR3 reads CASSLGGAGGLIEETQYF. The DNA for the CDR3 is TGTGCCAGCAGCTTAGGTGGAGCGGGGGGGCTGATTGAGGAGACCCAGTACTTC.

This chain links TRBV10-3 with TRBJ2-5; TRBD1 is a possible D gene (6 bases). The ends were cut back, 3 bases at V and 5 bases at J, with 13 bases in the middle. Germline V lookup: CDR1 ENHRY, CDR2 SYGVKD. The CDR3 extends over 14 amino acids. This CDR3 reads CAISEHRDGETQYF. The CDR3 nucleotides are TGTGCCATCAGTGAACACAGGGATGGTGAGACCCAGTACTTC.

The rearrangement joins TRBV7-6 to TRBJ1-2; 7 bases fit TRBD1. The ends lost 5 bases at V and 2 bases at J; junction bases unmatched: 5. This CDR3 region has 14 residues. Germline values: CDR1 SGHVS, CDR2 FNYEAQ. This chain's CDR3 is CASSAGQENYGYTF. In DNA, the CDR3 is TGTGCCAGCAGCGCCGGACAGGAGAACTATGGCTACACCTTC.

V is TRBV6-5 and J is TRBJ2-7, with 11 bases that match TRBD2. Germline V lookup: CDR1 MNHEY, CDR2 SVGAGI. J was trimmed by 3 bases and V by 6 bases; bases with no gene match: 7. The CDR3 has 15 amino acids. This CDR3 is CASRTGTSGIYEQYF. The CDR3 DNA sequence: TGTGCCAGCAGAACCGGGACTAGCGGAATCTACGAGCAGTACTTC.

The chain is built from TRBV25-1 and TRBJ1-1; no clear D. Germline CDR1 is MGHDK and CDR2 is SYGVNS. CDR3 length: 13 amino acids. Deletions cut 7 bases from V and 5 bases from J, with 14 bases between. The CDR3 DNA follows: TGTGCCAGCACCCACCGAGGTAGAACTGAAGCTTTCTTT. It codes for CASTHRGRTEAFF.

This sequence joins TRBV20-1 and TRBJ2-5; no clear D. Between the trimmed V and J ends, which lost 4 bases and 5 bases, there was a span of 5 bases. CDR3 length equals 10 residues. Germline V CDR1 and CDR2: DFQATT, SNEGSKA (reference sequence). This CDR3 reads CSATGETQYF. In DNA, the CDR3 is TGCAGTGCTACGGGTGAGACCCAGTACTTC.

V and J are TRBV14 and TRBJ2-1; 8 bases map to TRBD2. Germline V CDR1 and CDR2: SGHDN, FVKESK. Trimming took 1 base from V and 9 from J; bases not matched to a gene: 8. The CDR3 is made up of 15 amino acids. As DNA, the CDR3 is TGTGCCAGCAGCCAAGCAGCGGGAGCTATCAGTGAGCAGTTCTTC. It yields the protein CASSQAAGAISEQFF.

The chain links TRBV7-7 to TRBJ2-6, with 7 bases aligning to TRBD2. V shed 3 bases, J shed 1 base, and the junction held 6 bases outside the gene matches. Per germline, CDR1 SSHAT and CDR2 FNYEAQ (reference sequence). This CDR3 contains 17 residues. The CDR3 sequence: CASSLAGAASGANVLTF. The DNA of the CDR3 is TGTGCCAGCAGCTTGGCGGGAGCCGCTTCTGGGGCCAACGTCCTGACTTTC.

V usage is TRBV18 and J usage is TRBJ1-1; the D gene is possibly TRBD1 (5 bases). Germline CDR1 is KGHSH and CDR2 is LQKENI. The CDR3 is made up of 16 amino acids. The V end was cut by 1 base, the J end by 0 bases, with 12 bases between. This CDR3 is CASSPRPTVMNTEAFF. CDR3 in DNA: TGTGCCAGCTCACCACGTCCGACAGTCATGAACACTGAAGCTTTCTTT.

V gene TRBV6-4 combines with J gene TRBJ1-1; 7 bases line up with TRBD1. The CDR3 covers 17 residues. The trim removed 0 bases at V and 0 bases at J, leaving 7 bases unmatched. In germline, CDR1 is MRHNA, CDR2 SNTAGT. The CDR3 here is CASSDSPGQFMNTEAFF. CDR3 coding DNA: TGTGCCAGCAGTGACTCCCCGGGACAGTTCATGAACACTGAAGCTTTCTTT.

The chain carries TRBV5-1 and TRBJ1-2; the match to TRBD1 covers 7 bases. This CDR3 is built from 13 residues. Germline V CDR1 and CDR2: SGHRS, YFSETQ. V gave up 1 base and J gave up 7 bases; unmatched junction bases: 4. The CDR3 here is CASSLRDSPGYTF. The CDR3, as DNA: TGCGCCAGCAGCTTGAGGGACAGTCCTGGCTACACCTTC.

The gene calls are TRBV2 and TRBJ1-2, with 7 bases that match TRBD1. CDR1 and CDR2 from the germline V gene are SNHLY and FYNNEI. J was trimmed by 4 bases and V by 8 bases; bases with no gene match: 10. This CDR3 has 14 residues. For the CDR3, the DNA is TGTGCCAGCTCCCCCCGGACAGGCTCCTATGGCTACACCTTC. It encodes CASSPRTGSYGYTF.

The V and J genes are TRBV5-1 and TRBJ2-3; 10 positions match TRBD2. The trim removed 3 bases at V and 3 bases at J, leaving 7 bases unmatched. The germline V gene encodes CDR1 SGHRS and CDR2 YFSETQ. This CDR3 has 16 residues. In DNA form, the CDR3 reads TGCGCCAGCAGCTCGTTAGCGGGAGGTGGTACAGATACGCAGTATTTT. This gives the protein CASSSLAGGGTDTQYF. Drawing the rest from reference TRBV5-1 and TRBJ2-3, the complete variable domain is KAGVTQTPRYLIKTRGQQVTLSCSPISGHRSVSWYQQTPGQGLQFLFEYFSETQRNKGNFPGRFSGRQFSNSRSEMNVSTLELGDSALYLCASSSLAGGGTDTQYFGPGTRLTVL.

The chain is built from TRBV28 and TRBJ2-1, with TRBD1 as a possible D gene (7 bases). CDR1 and CDR2 from the germline V gene are MDHEN and SYDVKM. The CDR3 loop spans 13 amino acids. The V end lost 5 bases, the J end lost 5 bases, and 10 bases lay between the germline ends. DNA of the CDR3: TGTGCCAGCAGTCAGGGGGGTAACAATGAGCAGTTCTTC. As protein: CASSQGGNNEQFF.